Listed here are 23 T cell receptor beta chains from one sample, sequenced in a study of blood T cell repertoires in COVID-19. The data were produced by immunoSEQ multiplex PCR, yet TCRdb's version contains in-frame clones alone and is incomplete. The table shows around 500,000 clones, with approximately 90% occurring only once. The sequencing input was PBMCs or T cells enriched from blood (not recorded which). The origin of the receptors is a woman in her 40s who had recovered from COVID-19.

Comments on this clone: The germline gene is not matched at one end of the junction; a read error may be the cause. The genes are TRBV7-6 and TRBJ1-2; the match to TRBD1 covers 10 bases. The CDR3 runs to 15 residues. Germline assignment: CDR1 SGHVS and CDR2 FNYEAQ. This chain's CDR3 is CATSTGTGAVYGYTF. The CDR3, as DNA: TGTGCCACCAGCACCGGGACAGGGGCCGTCTATGGCTACACCTTC.

This clone was picked up one time. The chain couples TRBV7-9 to TRBJ2-7; 9 bases line up with TRBD1. Per germline, CDR1 SEHNR and CDR2 FQNEAQ (reference sequence). V was clipped by 5 bases and J by 7 bases; unmatched bases: 9. This CDR3 is built from 14 residues. CDR3 region: CASSPGTGRGEQYF. The CDR3 DNA follows: TGTGCCAGCAGCCCCGGGACAGGGCGCGGTGAGCAGTACTTC.

The sample holds one count of this clone. In DNA, the CDR3 is TGTGCCAGCAGCTTAGTGGTAGCGGGAGGTGGGAAGACCCAGTACTTC. It yields the protein CASSLVVAGGGKTQYF. The chain employs TRBV7-2 and TRBJ2-5; the match to TRBD2 covers 10 bases. The germline V gene has CDR1 SGHTA and CDR2 FQGNSA. This CDR3 region has 16 residues. The V segment lost 1 base and the J segment 6 bases; nucleotides outside the gene matches: 8.

This clone was seen more than once but under ten times. The chain has TRBV10-3 and TRBJ2-6; D ambiguous. CDR3 size: 14 residues. V lost 8 bases and J 0 bases, leaving 8 bases between the germline ends. Looked up from germline, CDR1 is ENHRY and CDR2 is SYGVKD. The CDR3 DNA reads TGTGCCATCGCGAGTCCCTCTGGGGCCAACGTCCTGACTTTC. Translating it yields CAIASPSGANVLTF.

The V gene is TRBV19, the J gene TRBJ1-3; possible D gene TRBD1, 5 bases. Per germline, CDR1 LNHDA and CDR2 SQIVND (reference sequence). Trimming took 5 bases from V and 9 from J, leaving 23 bases between them. CDR3 length equals 16 residues. The CDR3 coding sequence is TGTGCCAGTAGTGATGGTACAGGTACCCTCAGAGGCACCATATATTTT. Translation: CASSDGTGTLRGTIYF.

The chain joins TRBV9 to TRBJ1-1; TRBD1 might be the D (6 bases). CDR3 length equals 14 residues. The V end lost 7 bases, the J end lost 1 base, and 14 bases lay between the germline ends. The V gene's germline CDR1 is SGDLS and CDR2 YYNGEE. The CDR3 DNA reads TGTGCCAGCGGGCCCGGGACAAAGAACACTGAAGCTTTCTTT. Its translation is CASGPGTKNTEAFF.

In DNA form, the CDR3 reads TGCGCCAGCAGCTTCCTAGCGGGAGCGGGGGAGCAGTACTTC. It translates to CASSFLAGAGEQYF. The gene calls are TRBV5-1 and TRBJ2-7; 10 bases map to TRBD2. The CDR3 covers 14 residues. Germline CDR1 SGHRS, CDR2 YFSETQ. Trimming removed 2 bases from V and 7 bases from J; junction bases left unmatched: 6. The full variable domain, its missing parts supplied by reference TRBV5-1 and TRBJ2-7, is KAGVTQTPRYLIKTRGQQVTLSCSPISGHRSVSWYQQTPGQGLQFLFEYFSETQRNKGNFPGRFSGRQFSNSRSEMNVSTLELGDSALYLCASSFLAGAGEQYFGPGTRLTVT.

J is TRBJ1-4 and V is TRBV30; possibly TRBD1 for D (6 bases). This CDR3 contains 14 residues. The germline V and J ends were trimmed by 1 base and 7 bases, with 13 bases remaining between them. The V gene's germline CDR1 is GTSNPN and CDR2 SVGIG (reference sequence). CDR3 coding DNA: TGTGCCTGGAGTGGGGACACCCGCGGTGAAAAACTGTTTTTT. Protein sequence: CAWSGDTRGEKLFF. The entire variable domain, with the rest obtained from reference TRBV30 and TRBJ1-4, is as follows: SQTIHQWPATLVQPVGSPLSLECTVEGTSNPNLYWYRQAAGRGLQLLFYSVGIGQISSEVPQNLSASRPQDRQFILSSKKLLLSDSGFYLCAWSGDTRGEKLFFGSGTQLSVL.

Only one count was recorded for this clone. The CDR3 loop reads CASSPGGGNEQFF. CDR3 nucleotide sequence: TGTGCCAGCAGCCCGGGGGGGGGCAATGAGCAGTTCTTC. The chain couples TRBV2 to TRBJ2-1; 8 bases align to TRBD2. Trimming removed 6 bases from V and 6 bases from J; junction bases left unmatched: 4. This CDR3 is 13 amino acids long. From germline, CDR1 is SNHLY and CDR2 FYNNEI.

The gene calls are TRBV12-3 or TRBV12-4 and TRBJ2-7; possible D gene TRBD2, 7 bases. CDR3 length equals 13 residues. Trimming removed 8 bases at V and 7 bases at J, with 18 bases between. In DNA form, the CDR3 reads TGTGCCAGCGGGGGGGCCCCGGTGATGGAGCAGTACTTC. Its translation is CASGGAPVMEQYF.

This clone has a handful of counts. This chain links TRBV7-9 with TRBJ1-2; no clear D gene. CDR3 size: 17 residues. Trimming cost V 2 bases and J 2 bases, with 18 bases left between them. The germline V gene has CDR1 SEHNR and CDR2 FQNEAQ (reference sequence). This CDR3 is CASSLFPSRADNYGYTF. The CDR3 region has the DNA TGTGCCAGCAGCTTATTCCCTTCGAGGGCAGACAACTATGGCTACACCTTC.

This clone turned up a few times. The chain joins TRBV11-2 to TRBJ2-2, with D possibly matching TRBD1 (7 bases). V was cut by 0 bases and J by 6 bases, with 8 bases left in between. The length of the CDR3 is 14 residues. CDR1 and CDR2 from the germline V gene are SGHAT and FQNNGV. The CDR3 DNA follows: TGTGCCAGCAGCTTAGACAGGGGGGCCGGGGAGCTGTTTTTT. Translated: CASSLDRGAGELFF.

V gene TRBV7-2 combines with J gene TRBJ2-7; TRBD1 agrees at 9 bases. The better agreement between TRBJ2-1 and the DNA end casts doubt on the J call. The CDR3 length is 17 residues. The germline CDR1 and CDR2 sequences are SGHTA and FQGNSA. The CDR3 loop is CASSLMAQGTGRNEQFF. CDR3 sequence (DNA): TGTGCCAGCAGCTTAATGGCCCAGGGGACAGGGCGCAATGAGCAGTTCTTC.

Turning to this clone: The same CDR3 arises from other DNA sequences in this sample as well. The chain couples TRBV27 to TRBJ1-3; 8 bases map to TRBD1. The ends lost 3 bases at V and 2 bases at J; junction bases unmatched: 0. The CDR3 is made up of 14 amino acids. CDR1 MNHEY and CDR2 SMNVEV come from the germline V gene (reference sequence). For the CDR3, the DNA is TGTGCCAGCAGTTTGACAGGGGCTGGAAACACCATATATTTT. It is translated as CASSLTGAGNTIYF.

This sequence joins TRBV4-3 and TRBJ1-3; D gene uncertain. The germline V and J ends were trimmed by 6 bases and 3 bases, with 9 bases remaining between them. This CDR3 has 13 amino acids. Germline V gene lookup returns CDR1 LGHNA and CDR2 YSLEER. CDR3 sequence reads: CASSSTDGNTIYF. The CDR3 bases are TGCGCCAGCAGTTCAACAGATGGAAACACCATATATTTT.

V and J are TRBV19 and TRBJ1-6; D not certain. Trimming left V 6 bases short and J 14 bases short, with 20 bases between. The V gene's germline CDR1 is LNHDA and CDR2 SQIVND (reference sequence). The CDR3 is 14 residues long. CDR3 region: CASRPDWLNVALHF. CDR3 nucleotides: TGTGCCAGTAGACCGGACTGGCTGAATGTGGCCCTCCACTTT.

The V call is TRBV30, the J call TRBJ1-2; D perhaps matches TRBD1 (5 bases). This CDR3 contains 12 residues. V dropped 2 bases and J dropped 5 bases, with 9 bases sitting between them. Germline values: CDR1 GTSNPN, CDR2 SVGIG (reference sequence). The CDR3 sequence: CAWSSQGYGYTF. The CDR3 DNA reads as TGTGCCTGGAGTAGTCAGGGTTATGGCTACACCTTC.

The J gene is TRBJ2-7, the V gene TRBV2; D call uncertain. CDR1 is SNHLY and CDR2 is FYNNEI in the germline V gene. This CDR3 has 13 residues. The V end was cut by 6 bases, the J end by 0 bases, with 9 bases between. CDR3 residues: CASRMTPSYEQYF. The CDR3 nucleotides are TGTGCCAGCAGGATGACACCCTCCTACGAGCAGTACTTC.

This clone was counted once. V usage is TRBV5-1 and J usage is TRBJ2-7; TRBD2 agrees at 14 bases. Per germline, CDR1 SGHRS and CDR2 YFSETQ. This CDR3 has 16 amino acids. Trimming cost V 1 base and J 6 bases; bases outside gene matches: 6. The CDR3 DNA reads as TGCGCCAGCAGCTTGAGACCCGGGACTAGCGGGAGCGAGCAGTACTTC. It yields the protein CASSLRPGTSGSEQYF.

The genes are TRBV7-9 and TRBJ2-7, with 8 bases lining up with TRBD1. This CDR3 is 14 amino acids long. The germline V gene encodes CDR1 SEHNR and CDR2 FQNEAQ (reference sequence). V trimming: 1 base; J trimming: 5 bases; junction bases outside the gene matches: 4. The CDR3 is CASSLGTGNDEQYF. The CDR3 coding sequence is TGTGCCAGCAGCTTAGGGACAGGGAACGACGAGCAGTACTTC.

V usage is TRBV2 and J usage is TRBJ1-1; no clear D gene. This CDR3 is built from 12 residues. With 6 bases removed from V and 3 bases from J, the gap between germline ends came to 8 bases. In germline, CDR1 is SNHLY, CDR2 FYNNEI. The CDR3 is CASRMGDTEAFF. The CDR3 DNA reads as TGTGCCAGCAGAATGGGAGACACTGAAGCTTTCTTT.

The chain has TRBV6-2 or TRBV6-3 and TRBJ1-2; D may be TRBD1 (5 bases). V was pared by 0 bases and J by 8 bases, with 13 bases between. The V gene's germline CDR1 is MNHEY and CDR2 SVGEGT. The CDR3 consists of 14 residues. The CDR3 is CASSYSTEGLGYTF. DNA of the CDR3: TGTGCCAGCAGTTACTCGACGGAGGGGCTAGGCTACACCTTC.

This clone was found once. The J gene is TRBJ1-4, the V gene TRBV19; D might be TRBD1 (5 bases). V was pared by 8 bases and J by 0 bases, with 13 bases between. Germline values: CDR1 LNHDA, CDR2 SQIVND (reference sequence). The CDR3 extends over 15 amino acids. The CDR3 protein is CASLGGSATNEKLFF. CDR3 DNA sequence: TGTGCCAGTCTGGGGGGATCGGCAACTAATGAAAAACTGTTTTTT. The full variable domain, in which reference TRBV19 and TRBJ1-4 provide the parts outside the CDR3, is DGGITQSPKYLFRKEGQNVTLSCEQNLNHDAMYWYRQDPGQGLRLIYYSQIVNDFQKGDIAEGYSVSREKKESFPLTVTSAQKNPTAFYLCASLGGSATNEKLFFGSGTQLSVL.